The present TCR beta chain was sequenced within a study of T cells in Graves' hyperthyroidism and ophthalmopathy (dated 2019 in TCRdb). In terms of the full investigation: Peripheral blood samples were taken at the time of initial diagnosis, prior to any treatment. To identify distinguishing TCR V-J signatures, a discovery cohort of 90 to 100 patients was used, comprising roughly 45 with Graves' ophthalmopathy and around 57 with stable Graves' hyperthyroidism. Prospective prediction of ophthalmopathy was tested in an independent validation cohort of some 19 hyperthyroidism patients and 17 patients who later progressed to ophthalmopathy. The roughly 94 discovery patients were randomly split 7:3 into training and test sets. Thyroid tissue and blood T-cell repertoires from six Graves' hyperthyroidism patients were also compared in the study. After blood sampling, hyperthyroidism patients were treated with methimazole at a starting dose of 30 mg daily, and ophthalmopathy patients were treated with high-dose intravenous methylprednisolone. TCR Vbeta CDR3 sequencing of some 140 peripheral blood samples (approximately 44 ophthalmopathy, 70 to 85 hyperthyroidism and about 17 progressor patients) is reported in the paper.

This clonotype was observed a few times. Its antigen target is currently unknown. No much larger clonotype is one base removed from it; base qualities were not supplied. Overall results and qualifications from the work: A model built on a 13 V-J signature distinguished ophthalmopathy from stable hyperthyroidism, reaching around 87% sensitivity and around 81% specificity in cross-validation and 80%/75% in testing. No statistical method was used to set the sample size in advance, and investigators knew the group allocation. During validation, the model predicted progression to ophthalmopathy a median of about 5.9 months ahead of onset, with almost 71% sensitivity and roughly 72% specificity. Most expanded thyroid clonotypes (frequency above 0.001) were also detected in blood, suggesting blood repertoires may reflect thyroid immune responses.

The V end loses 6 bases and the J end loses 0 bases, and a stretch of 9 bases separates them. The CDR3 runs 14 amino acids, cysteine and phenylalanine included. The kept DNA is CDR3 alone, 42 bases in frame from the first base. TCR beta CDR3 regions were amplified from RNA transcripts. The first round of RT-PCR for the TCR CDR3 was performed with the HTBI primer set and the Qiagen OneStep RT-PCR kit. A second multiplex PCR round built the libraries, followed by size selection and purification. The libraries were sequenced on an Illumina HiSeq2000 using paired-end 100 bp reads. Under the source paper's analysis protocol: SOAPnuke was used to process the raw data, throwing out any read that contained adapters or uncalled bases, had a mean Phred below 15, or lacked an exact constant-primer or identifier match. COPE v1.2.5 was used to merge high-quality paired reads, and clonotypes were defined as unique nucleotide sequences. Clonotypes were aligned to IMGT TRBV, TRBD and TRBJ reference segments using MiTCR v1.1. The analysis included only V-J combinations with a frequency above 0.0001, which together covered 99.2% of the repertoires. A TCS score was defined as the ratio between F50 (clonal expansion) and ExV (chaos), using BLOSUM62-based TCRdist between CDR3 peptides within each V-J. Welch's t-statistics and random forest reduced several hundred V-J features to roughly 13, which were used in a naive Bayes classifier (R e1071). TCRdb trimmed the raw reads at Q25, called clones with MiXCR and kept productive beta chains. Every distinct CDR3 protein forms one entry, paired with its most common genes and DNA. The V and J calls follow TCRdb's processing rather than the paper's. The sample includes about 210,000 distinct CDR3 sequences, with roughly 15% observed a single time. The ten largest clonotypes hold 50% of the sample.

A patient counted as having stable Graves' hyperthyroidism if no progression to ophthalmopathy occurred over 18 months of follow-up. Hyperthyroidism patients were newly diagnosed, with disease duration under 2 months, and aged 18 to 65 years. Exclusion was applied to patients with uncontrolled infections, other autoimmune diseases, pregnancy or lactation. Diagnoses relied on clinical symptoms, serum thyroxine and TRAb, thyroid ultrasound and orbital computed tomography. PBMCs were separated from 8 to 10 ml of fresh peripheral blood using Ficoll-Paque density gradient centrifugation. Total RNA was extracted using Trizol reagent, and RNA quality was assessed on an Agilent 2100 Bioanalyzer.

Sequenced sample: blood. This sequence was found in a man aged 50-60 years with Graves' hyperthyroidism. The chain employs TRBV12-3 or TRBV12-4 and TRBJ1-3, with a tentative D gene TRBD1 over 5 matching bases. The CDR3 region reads CASRRGFSGNTIYF. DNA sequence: TGTGCCAGCAGGAGGGGTTTCTCTGGAAACACCATATATTTT.